The subject of this entry is one TCR beta chain. The trim removed 1 base at V and 4 bases at J, leaving 2 bases unmatched. There are 14 residues in the CDR3. CDR1 is SEHNR and CDR2 is FQNEAQ in the germline V gene (reference sequence). The entry originates in a study of blood T cell repertoires in COVID-19. Study summary: Italy, Spain and the United States were the sources of the convalescent and acute COVID-19 samples.

TCRdb's copy holds only in-frame clones and misses some; the assay was immunoSEQ multiplex PCR. Found here are roughly 400,000 clones, around nine tenths of them singletons; the top ten hold less than 1.5%. Enrolled through a virtual design, the participants were between roughly 18 and 100 years of age and came from 24 US areas. The source of this sequence is a woman between 18 and 30 years old who had been exposed to COVID-19. V gene TRBV7-9 combines with J gene TRBJ1-1, with 8 bases that match TRBD1. Sequenced material: PBMCs or T cells enriched from blood (not recorded which). This chain's CDR3 is CASSLGQGSTEAFF. DNA for the CDR3: TGTGCCAGCAGCTTAGGACAGGGGTCCACTGAAGCTTTCTTT.